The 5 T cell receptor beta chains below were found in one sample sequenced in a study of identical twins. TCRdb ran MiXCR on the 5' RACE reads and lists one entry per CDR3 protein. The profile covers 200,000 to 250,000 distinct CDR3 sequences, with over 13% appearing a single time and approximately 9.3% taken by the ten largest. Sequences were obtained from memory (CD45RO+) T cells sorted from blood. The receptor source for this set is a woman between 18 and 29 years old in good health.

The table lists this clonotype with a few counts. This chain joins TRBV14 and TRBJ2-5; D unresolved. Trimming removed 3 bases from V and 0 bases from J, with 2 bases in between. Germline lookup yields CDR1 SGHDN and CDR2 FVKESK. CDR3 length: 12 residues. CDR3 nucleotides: TGTGCCAGCAGCCATAACCAAGAGACCCAGTACTTC. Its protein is CASSHNQETQYF.

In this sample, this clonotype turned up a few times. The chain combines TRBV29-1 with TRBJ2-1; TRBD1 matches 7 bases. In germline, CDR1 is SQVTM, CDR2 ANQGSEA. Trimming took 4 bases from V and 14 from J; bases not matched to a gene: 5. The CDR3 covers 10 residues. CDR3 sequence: CSVVDTGEFF. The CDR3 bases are TGCAGCGTTGTCGACACAGGGGAGTTCTTC.

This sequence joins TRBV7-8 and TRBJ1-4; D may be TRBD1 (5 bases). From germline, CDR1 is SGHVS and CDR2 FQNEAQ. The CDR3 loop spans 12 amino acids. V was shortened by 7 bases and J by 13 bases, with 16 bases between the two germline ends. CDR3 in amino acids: CASNSFGHSLFF. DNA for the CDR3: TGTGCCAGCAACTCCTTCGGACACTCACTGTTTTTT.

The CDR3 region is CSATERGTDTQYF. CDR3 DNA sequence: TGCAGTGCTACCGAGCGGGGAACAGATACGCAGTATTTT. This rearrangement joins TRBV20-1 to TRBJ2-3, with 7 positions matching TRBD2. CDR1 DFQATT and CDR2 SNEGSKA come from the germline V gene (reference sequence). The CDR3 is 13 amino acids. V trimming: 4 bases; J trimming: 3 bases; junction bases outside the gene matches: 4.

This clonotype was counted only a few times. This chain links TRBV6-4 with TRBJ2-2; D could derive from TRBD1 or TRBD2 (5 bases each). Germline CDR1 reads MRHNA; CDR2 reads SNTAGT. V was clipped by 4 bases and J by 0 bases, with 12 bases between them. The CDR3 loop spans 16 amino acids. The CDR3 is CASSALGVANTGELFF. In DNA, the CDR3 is TGTGCCAGCAGTGCGTTGGGGGTTGCGAACACCGGGGAGCTGTTTTTT.